This TCR beta chain appears in the sequencing data of a study of cytomegalovirus exposure and HLA in healthy donors. Study summary: Unique TCRs from HLA-typed donors, 80 million to 90 million of them, were held in an early data release. Study findings and constraints: Later analysis revealed greater clonal expansion in HLA-associated TCR beta chains than in equally common others.

Both 60 Vbeta primers and 13 Jbeta primers went into the PCR. TCRdb's table, derived via immunoSEQ multiplex PCR, lists solely in-frame clones and lacks some. The sample shows around 190,000 clones, more than 70% of them seen only once. The CDR3 extends over 13 amino acids. CDR1 is SGHRS and CDR2 is YFSETQ in the germline V gene. This clone was picked up one time. What it binds is not known. This TCR was recovered from a man aged 25 to 40 in good health and CMV-seropositive. The specimen sequenced was PBMCs. The gene calls are TRBV5-1 and TRBJ2-5, with 7 bases identical to TRBD1. Matching the DNA end better, TRBJ2-7 makes the J call doubtful. In DNA form, the CDR3 reads TGCGCCAGCAGCTTACAACAGGGGAACGAGCAGTACTTC. Protein sequence: CASSLQQGNEQYF.